This T cell receptor beta chain was found in a study of technical replicates of blood from a few donors (TCRdb year 2017). On this clone: No antigen is known for it. Per-base qualities were not stored, and no clone one base away is much larger.

The library was obtained by the immunoSEQ multiplex PCR assay. TCRdb re-hosts the immuneACCESS table, in-frame sequences only. Its copies lack some clones; in the studies checked, an unresolved V gene accounts for under half of them, and the cause for the rest is not known. Across this sample there are over 55,000 clones, with around 88% seen only once. The ten largest clones take up around 5.5% of the sample. The CDR3, cysteine through phenylalanine, is 16 amino acids long. Here the CDR3 DNA is all that survives: 48 bases in frame from base 1. Relative to germline, V is 1 base shorter and J is 1 base shorter, with 10 bases between their ends. CDR1 and CDR2 are drawn from the germline V gene: MNHNS, SASEGT.

Material for sequencing was PBMCs. This chain is built from TRBV6-1 and TRBJ2-2; TRBD2 could be the D gene, as 6 bases match. This sequence originates from a human donor in good health. Some clones in this sample may be carry-over from other donors' samples. The CDR3 region has the sequence CASSEVSAGNTGELFF. The nucleotide sequence reads as follows: TGTGCCAGCAGTGAAGTATCAGCGGGGAACACCGGGGAGCTGTTTTTT.